This T cell receptor (beta chain) was recorded in a study of blood T cell repertoires in COVID-19. Overall study context: Whether acute or convalescent, the COVID-19 samples came from the United States, Italy and Spain. Sources were T cells, B-cell-depleted T cells, or PBMCs; the material itself was cDNA or gDNA.

Germline CDR1 and CDR2: KGHSH and LQKENI. V shed 6 bases, J shed 7 bases, and the junction held 6 bases outside the gene matches. The CDR3 extends over 13 amino acids. Source study methods: Counts of nucleated cells, estimated from reference gene primer amplification, were obtained. TCRdb's table, derived via immunoSEQ multiplex PCR, lists solely in-frame clones and lacks some. From that table come the V and J calls and clone size; the DNA was used to work out D and trimming. Seen here are some 130,000 clones, 80% observed once, and the top ten hold roughly 1.8%. Sequencing was carried out using peripheral blood. V is TRBV18 and J is TRBJ1-1; TRBD1 aligns across 9 bases. This clonotype originated in a man aged 65-85 years with acute or convalescent COVID-19. This CDR3 is CASSLTGGREAFF. Here the CDR3 DNA reads TGTGCCAGCTCCCTTACAGGGGGCCGTGAAGCTTTCTTT.